This is a list of T cell receptor beta chains from one sample in a study of blood T cells in healthy people across ages. MiXCR, run by TCRdb on the 5' RACE reads, gives a single entry per CDR3 protein. The data hold 1.2 million to 1.5 million distinct CDR3 sequences, with approximately 60% observed a single time. The sample comprised blood. These TCRs come from a man in his late teens or twenties in good health. The CDR3 runs from the conserved cysteine through the conserved F or W. D genes are given only for firm matches. Clone size, where shown, is once, few, many, or a class for clones that have expanded.

j_gene: TRBJ2-3
v_gene: TRBV6-6
abundance: .
d_gene: TRBD1
len: 13
CDR3nt: TGTGCCAGCAGCCCGACAGGGGAAGATACGCAGTATTTT
CDR3aa: CASSPTGEDTQYF

j_gene: TRBJ2-7
v_gene: TRBV2
abundance: .
d_gene: .
len: 16
CDR3nt: TGTGCCAGCAGGAGCGGCAGGGATTTAAATTCCTACGAGCAGTACTTC
CDR3aa: CASRSGRDLNSYEQYF

j_gene: TRBJ2-7
v_gene: TRBV4-1
abundance: .
d_gene: .
len: 15
CDR3nt: TGCGCCAGCAGCCCTTCTCCCAGCCGAAGGGGCGAGCAGTACTTC
CDR3aa: CASSPSPSRRGEQYF

j_gene: TRBJ1-6
v_gene: TRBV7-2
abundance: few
d_gene: .
len: 14
CDR3nt: TGTGCCAGCAGCCCTCCCCGGGGGAATTCACCCCTCCACTTT
CDR3aa: CASSPPRGNSPLHF

j_gene: TRBJ2-5
v_gene: TRBV28
abundance: .
d_gene: .
len: 12
CDR3nt: TGTGCCACTGGATCAGTAGCGGAGACCCAGTACTTC
CDR3aa: CATGSVAETQYF

j_gene: TRBJ2-1
v_gene: TRBV12-5
abundance: .
d_gene: .
len: 14
CDR3nt: TGTGCTAGTGGTTTGTCCGGCTCCTACAATGAGCAGTTCTTC
CDR3aa: CASGLSGSYNEQFF

j_gene: TRBJ2-4
v_gene: TRBV10-3
abundance: few
d_gene: TRBD1
len: 15
CDR3nt: TGTGCCATCAGTGAGTCGGACAGGCCCGGATACATTCAGTACTTC
CDR3aa: CAISESDRPGYIQYF

j_gene: TRBJ2-3
v_gene: TRBV6-6
abundance: few
d_gene: .
len: 14
CDR3nt: TGTGCCAGCACGCCCGACCAATTCACAGATACGCAGTATTTT
CDR3aa: CASTPDQFTDTQYF

j_gene: TRBJ2-1
v_gene: TRBV5-1
abundance: .
d_gene: TRBD2
len: 15
CDR3nt: TGCGCCAGCAGCGGGGGACTAGCGGGAGAGAATGAGCAGTTCTTC
CDR3aa: CASSGGLAGENEQFF

j_gene: TRBJ2-3
v_gene: TRBV12-3/TRBV12-4
abundance: .
d_gene: .
len: 14
CDR3nt: TGTGCCAGCAGGGAGGACGTCGTAGGAGATACGCAGTATTTT
CDR3aa: CASREDVVGDTQYF

j_gene: TRBJ2-1
v_gene: TRBV3-1
abundance: few
d_gene: .
len: 16
CDR3nt: TGTGCCAGCAGCCAAGGGCCGAGCAGGGGCGACAATGAGCAGTTCTTC
CDR3aa: CASSQGPSRGDNEQFF

j_gene: TRBJ2-1
v_gene: TRBV12-3/TRBV12-4
abundance: many
d_gene: .
len: 13
CDR3nt: TGTGCCAGCGGGGGAGATATTTACAATGAGCAGTTCTTC
CDR3aa: CASGGDIYNEQFF

j_gene: TRBJ2-1
v_gene: TRBV20-1
abundance: .
d_gene: TRBD2
len: 14
CDR3nt: TGCAGTGCTAGCAGGACTAGCGGCCACAATGAGCAGTTCTTC
CDR3aa: CSASRTSGHNEQFF

j_gene: TRBJ2-5
v_gene: TRBV5-1
abundance: .
d_gene: .
len: 14
CDR3nt: TGCGCCAGCAGCTTGGCCTGGGGCGAAGAGACCCAGTACTTC
CDR3aa: CASSLAWGEETQYF

j_gene: TRBJ2-3
v_gene: TRBV20-1
abundance: few
d_gene: .
len: 14
CDR3nt: TGCAGTGCACCGGCCGCGGGAACGACAGATACGCAGTATTTT
CDR3aa: CSAPAAGTTDTQYF

j_gene: TRBJ1-5
v_gene: TRBV12-3/TRBV12-4
abundance: .
d_gene: TRBD1
len: 13
CDR3nt: TGTGCCAGCAGTCTGGCAAACAGGGGGACCCAGCATTTT
CDR3aa: CASSLANRGTQHF

j_gene: TRBJ2-7
v_gene: TRBV12-3/TRBV12-4
abundance: .
d_gene: .
len: 13
CDR3nt: TGTGCCAGCAGTTTAGGAGGGGGGATCAAACAGTACTTC
CDR3aa: CASSLGGGIKQYF

j_gene: TRBJ2-2
v_gene: TRBV5-1
abundance: .
d_gene: TRBD1
len: 14
CDR3nt: TGCGCCACCACCGGGACAGGGGCCACCGGGGAGCTGTTTTTT
CDR3aa: CATTGTGATGELFF

j_gene: TRBJ2-5
v_gene: TRBV10-3
abundance: .
d_gene: TRBD1
len: 13
CDR3nt: TGTGCCATCAGTGGCGACAGGGCCGAGACCCAGTACTTC
CDR3aa: CAISGDRAETQYF

j_gene: TRBJ2-7
v_gene: TRBV20-1
abundance: .
d_gene: TRBD1
len: 14
CDR3nt: TGCAGTGCTAGGGGACAGGGACCGATCTACGAGCAGTACTTC
CDR3aa: CSARGQGPIYEQYF

j_gene: TRBJ1-2
v_gene: TRBV5-6
abundance: few
d_gene: .
len: 12
CDR3nt: TGTGCCAGCAGCCAACAGGGTACGGGCTACACCTTC
CDR3aa: CASSQQGTGYTF

j_gene: TRBJ2-5
v_gene: TRBV27
abundance: .
d_gene: .
len: 14
CDR3nt: TGTGCCAGCAGTGATCTCTCGAGTGCGGAGACCCAGTACTTC
CDR3aa: CASSDLSSAETQYF

j_gene: TRBJ2-4
v_gene: TRBV9
abundance: .
d_gene: .
len: 11
CDR3nt: TGTGCCAGCAGCGCAGAAAACATTCAGTACTTC
CDR3aa: CASSAENIQYF

j_gene: TRBJ1-2
v_gene: TRBV7-9
abundance: .
d_gene: .
len: 14
CDR3nt: TGTGCCAGCAGCTTAAATACAGGGATCTATGGCTACACCTTC
CDR3aa: CASSLNTGIYGYTF

j_gene: TRBJ1-2
v_gene: TRBV29-1
abundance: few
d_gene: .
len: 14
CDR3nt: TGCAGCGTTGTGGACAGCTCCCAAGGAGATGGCTACACCTTC
CDR3aa: CSVVDSSQGDGYTF

j_gene: TRBJ2-5
v_gene: TRBV6-2/TRBV6-3
abundance: .
d_gene: .
len: 14
CDR3nt: TGTGCCAGCAGTTACTCCCGGGCCGAAGGGACCCAGTACTTC
CDR3aa: CASSYSRAEGTQYF

j_gene: TRBJ1-6
v_gene: TRBV11-2
abundance: .
d_gene: .
len: 13
CDR3nt: TGTGCCACTCGACGAGATCTCGGGGCACCCCTCCACTTT
CDR3aa: CATRRDLGAPLHF

j_gene: TRBJ2-7
v_gene: TRBV7-2
abundance: few
d_gene: TRBD2
len: 14
CDR3nt: TGTGCCAGCAGCTATAGCGGGAGGTATTACGAGCAGTACTTC
CDR3aa: CASSYSGRYYEQYF

j_gene: TRBJ2-4
v_gene: TRBV14
abundance: .
d_gene: .
len: 14
CDR3nt: TGTGCCAGCAGCCAAGAAAGCCCCAGCGATGAGCAGTACTTC
CDR3aa: CASSQESPSDEQYF

j_gene: TRBJ1-1
v_gene: TRBV12-3/TRBV12-4
abundance: .
d_gene: .
len: 14
CDR3nt: TGTGCCAGCAGTTTAGGGTACAGGGTCAATGAAGCTTTCTTT
CDR3aa: CASSLGYRVNEAFF

j_gene: TRBJ2-1
v_gene: TRBV11-2
abundance: .
d_gene: .
len: 13
CDR3nt: TGTGCCAGCAGCTTGACAGATAACAATGAGCAGTTCTTC
CDR3aa: CASSLTDNNEQFF